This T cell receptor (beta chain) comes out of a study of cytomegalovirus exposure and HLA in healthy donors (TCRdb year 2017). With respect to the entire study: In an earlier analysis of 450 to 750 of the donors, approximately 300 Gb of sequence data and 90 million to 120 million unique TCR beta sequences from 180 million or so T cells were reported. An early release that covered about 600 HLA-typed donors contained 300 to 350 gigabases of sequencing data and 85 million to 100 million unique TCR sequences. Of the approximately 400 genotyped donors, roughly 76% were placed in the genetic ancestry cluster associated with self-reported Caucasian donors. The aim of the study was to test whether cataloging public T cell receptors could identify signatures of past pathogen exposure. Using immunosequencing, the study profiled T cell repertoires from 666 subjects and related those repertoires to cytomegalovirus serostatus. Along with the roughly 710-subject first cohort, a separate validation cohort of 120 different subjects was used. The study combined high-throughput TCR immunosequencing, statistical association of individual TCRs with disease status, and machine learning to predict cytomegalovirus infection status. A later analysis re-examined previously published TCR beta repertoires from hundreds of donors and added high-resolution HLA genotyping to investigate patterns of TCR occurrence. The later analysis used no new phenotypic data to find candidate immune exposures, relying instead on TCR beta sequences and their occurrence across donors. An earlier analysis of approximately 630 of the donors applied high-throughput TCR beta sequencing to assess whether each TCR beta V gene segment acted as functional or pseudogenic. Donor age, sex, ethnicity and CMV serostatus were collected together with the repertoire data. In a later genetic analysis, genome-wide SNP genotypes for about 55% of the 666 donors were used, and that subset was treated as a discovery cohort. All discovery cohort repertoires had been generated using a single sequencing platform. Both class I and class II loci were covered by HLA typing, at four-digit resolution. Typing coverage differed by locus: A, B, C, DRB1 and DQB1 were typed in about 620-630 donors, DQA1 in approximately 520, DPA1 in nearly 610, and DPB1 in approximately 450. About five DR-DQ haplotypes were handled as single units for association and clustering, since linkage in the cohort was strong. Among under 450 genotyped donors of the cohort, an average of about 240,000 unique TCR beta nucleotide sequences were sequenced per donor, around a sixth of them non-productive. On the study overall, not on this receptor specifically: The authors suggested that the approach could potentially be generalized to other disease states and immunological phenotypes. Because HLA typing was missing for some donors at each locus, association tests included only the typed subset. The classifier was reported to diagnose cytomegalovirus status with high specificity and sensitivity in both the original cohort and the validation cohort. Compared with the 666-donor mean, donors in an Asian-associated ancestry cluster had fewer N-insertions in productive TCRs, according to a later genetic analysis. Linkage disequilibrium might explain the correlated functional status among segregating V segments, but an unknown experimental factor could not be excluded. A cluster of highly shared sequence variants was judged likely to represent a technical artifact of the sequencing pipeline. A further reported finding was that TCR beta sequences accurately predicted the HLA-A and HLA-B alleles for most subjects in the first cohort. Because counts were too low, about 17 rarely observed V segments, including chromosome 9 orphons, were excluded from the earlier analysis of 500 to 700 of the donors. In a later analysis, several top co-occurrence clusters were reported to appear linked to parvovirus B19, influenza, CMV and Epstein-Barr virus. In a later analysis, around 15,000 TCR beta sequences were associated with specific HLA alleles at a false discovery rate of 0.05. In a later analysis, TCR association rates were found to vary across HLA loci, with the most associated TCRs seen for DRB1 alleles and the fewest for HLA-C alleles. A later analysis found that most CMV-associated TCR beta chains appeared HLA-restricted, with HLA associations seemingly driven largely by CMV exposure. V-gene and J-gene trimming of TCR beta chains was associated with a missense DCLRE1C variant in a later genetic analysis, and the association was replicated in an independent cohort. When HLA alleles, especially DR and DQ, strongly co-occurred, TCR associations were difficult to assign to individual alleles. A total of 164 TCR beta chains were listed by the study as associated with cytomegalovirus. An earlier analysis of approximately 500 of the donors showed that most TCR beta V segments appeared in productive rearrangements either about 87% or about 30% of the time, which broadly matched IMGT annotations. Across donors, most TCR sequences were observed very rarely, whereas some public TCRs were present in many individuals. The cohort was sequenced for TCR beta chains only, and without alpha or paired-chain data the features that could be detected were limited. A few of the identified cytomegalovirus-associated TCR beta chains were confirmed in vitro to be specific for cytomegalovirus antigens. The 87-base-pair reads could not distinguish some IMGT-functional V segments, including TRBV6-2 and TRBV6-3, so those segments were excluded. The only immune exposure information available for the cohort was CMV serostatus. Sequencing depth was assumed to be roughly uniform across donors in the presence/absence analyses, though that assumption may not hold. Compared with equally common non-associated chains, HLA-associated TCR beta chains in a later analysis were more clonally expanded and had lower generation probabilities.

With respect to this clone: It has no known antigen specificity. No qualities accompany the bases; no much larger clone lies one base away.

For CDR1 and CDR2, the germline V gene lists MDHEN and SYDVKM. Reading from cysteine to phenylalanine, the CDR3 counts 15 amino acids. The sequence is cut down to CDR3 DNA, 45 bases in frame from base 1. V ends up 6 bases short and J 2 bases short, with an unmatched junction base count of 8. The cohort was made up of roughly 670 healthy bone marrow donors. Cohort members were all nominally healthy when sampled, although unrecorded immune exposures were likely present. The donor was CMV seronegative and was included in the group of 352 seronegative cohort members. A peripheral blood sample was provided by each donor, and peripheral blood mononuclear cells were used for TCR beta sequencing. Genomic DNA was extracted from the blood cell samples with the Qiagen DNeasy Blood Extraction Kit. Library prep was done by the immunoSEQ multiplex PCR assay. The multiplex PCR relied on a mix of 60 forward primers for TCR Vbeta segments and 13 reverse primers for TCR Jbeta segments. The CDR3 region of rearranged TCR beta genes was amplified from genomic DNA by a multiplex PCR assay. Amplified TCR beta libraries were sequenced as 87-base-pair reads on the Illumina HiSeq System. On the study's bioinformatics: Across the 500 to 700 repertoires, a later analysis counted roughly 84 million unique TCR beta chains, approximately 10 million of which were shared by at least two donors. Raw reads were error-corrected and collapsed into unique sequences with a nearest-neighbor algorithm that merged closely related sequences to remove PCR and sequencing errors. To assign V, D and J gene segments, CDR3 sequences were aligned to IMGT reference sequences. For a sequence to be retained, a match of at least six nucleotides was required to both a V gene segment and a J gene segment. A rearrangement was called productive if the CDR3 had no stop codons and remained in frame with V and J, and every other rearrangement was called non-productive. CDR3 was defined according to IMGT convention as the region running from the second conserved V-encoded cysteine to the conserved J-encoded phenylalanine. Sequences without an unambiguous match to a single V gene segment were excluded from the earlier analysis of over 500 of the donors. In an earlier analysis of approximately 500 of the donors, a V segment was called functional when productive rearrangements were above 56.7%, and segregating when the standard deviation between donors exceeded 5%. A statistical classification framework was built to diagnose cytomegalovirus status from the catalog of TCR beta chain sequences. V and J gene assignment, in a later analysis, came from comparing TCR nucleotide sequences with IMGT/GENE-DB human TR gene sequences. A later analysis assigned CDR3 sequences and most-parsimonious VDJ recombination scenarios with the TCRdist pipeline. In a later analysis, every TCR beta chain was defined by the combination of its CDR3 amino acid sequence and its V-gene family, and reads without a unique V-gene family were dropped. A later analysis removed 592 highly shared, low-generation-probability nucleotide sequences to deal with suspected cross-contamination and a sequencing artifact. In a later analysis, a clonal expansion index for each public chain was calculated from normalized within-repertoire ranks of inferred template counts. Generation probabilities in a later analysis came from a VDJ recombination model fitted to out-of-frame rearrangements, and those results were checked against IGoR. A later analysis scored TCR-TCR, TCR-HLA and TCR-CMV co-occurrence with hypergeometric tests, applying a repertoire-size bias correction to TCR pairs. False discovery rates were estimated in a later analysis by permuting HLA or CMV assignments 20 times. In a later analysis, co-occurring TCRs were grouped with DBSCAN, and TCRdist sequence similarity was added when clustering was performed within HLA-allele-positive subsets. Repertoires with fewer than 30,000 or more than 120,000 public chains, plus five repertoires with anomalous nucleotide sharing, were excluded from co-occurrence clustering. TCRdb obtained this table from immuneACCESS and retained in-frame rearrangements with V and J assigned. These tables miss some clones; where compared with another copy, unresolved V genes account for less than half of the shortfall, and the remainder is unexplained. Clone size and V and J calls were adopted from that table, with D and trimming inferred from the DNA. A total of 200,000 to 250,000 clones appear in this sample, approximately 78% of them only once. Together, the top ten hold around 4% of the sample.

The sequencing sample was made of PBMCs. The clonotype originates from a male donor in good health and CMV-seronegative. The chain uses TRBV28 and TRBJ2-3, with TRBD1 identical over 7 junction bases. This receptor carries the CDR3 CASSPGQQITDTQYF. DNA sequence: TGTGCCAGCAGCCCGGGACAGCAGATCACAGATACGCAGTATTTT.